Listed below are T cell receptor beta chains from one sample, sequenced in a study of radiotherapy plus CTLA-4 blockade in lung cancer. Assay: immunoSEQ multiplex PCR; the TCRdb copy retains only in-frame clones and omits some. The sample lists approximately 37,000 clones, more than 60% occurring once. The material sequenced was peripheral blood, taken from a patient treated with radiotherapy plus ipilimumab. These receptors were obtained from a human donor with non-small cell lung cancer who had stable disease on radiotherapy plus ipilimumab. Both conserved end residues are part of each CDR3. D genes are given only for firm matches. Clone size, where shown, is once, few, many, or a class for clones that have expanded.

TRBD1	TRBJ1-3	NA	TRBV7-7	TGTGCCAGCAGCCCTTCCACCGGGACAGGGGGTGGAAACACCATATATTTT	CASSPSTGTGGGNTIYF
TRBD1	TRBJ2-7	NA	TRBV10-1	TGCGCCAGCATCGGGGACAGGGGTACCTACGAGCAGTACTTC	CASIGDRGTYEQYF
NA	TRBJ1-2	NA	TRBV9	TGTGCCAGCACCAGTAGCGGTAGAAATAACTATGGCTACACCTTC	CASTSSGRNNYGYTF
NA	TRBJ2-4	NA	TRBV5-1	TGCGCCAGCAGCTTGGGCCCCCGGAACATTCAGTACTTC	CASSLGPRNIQYF
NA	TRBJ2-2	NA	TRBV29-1	TGCAGCGTTATGGCCTCATCGGGAGGGGAGCTGTTTTTT	CSVMASSGGELFF
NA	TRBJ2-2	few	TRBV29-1	TGCAGCGGGAAGACAGGAGGCAGTTCCGGGGAGCTGTTTTTT	CSGKTGGSSGELFF
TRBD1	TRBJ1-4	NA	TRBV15	TGTGCCACCAGCAGAGACGGGACAGCAAGGGAAAAACTGTTTTTT	CATSRDGTAREKLFF
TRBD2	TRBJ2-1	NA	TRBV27	TGTGCCAGCAGTTTCCTAGCGGGGTCCCTGGGCAATGAGCAGTTCTTC	CASSFLAGSLGNEQFF
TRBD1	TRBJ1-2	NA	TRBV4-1	TGCGCCAGCAGCCAAGATACTGACAGGGGAACGGCATACGGTGGCTACACCTTC	CASSQDTDRGTAYGGYTF
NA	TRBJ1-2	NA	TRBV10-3	TGTGCCATCAGTGGGGGGCCCTATGGCTACACCTTC	CAISGGPYGYTF
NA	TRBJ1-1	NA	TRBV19	TGTGCCAGTAGTATGGGCCGGAAATCCCTGAACACTGAAGCTTTCTTT	CASSMGRKSLNTEAFF
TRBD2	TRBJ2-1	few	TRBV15	TGTGCCACCAGCAGAGACCGGGGGGGATACAATGAGCAGTTCTTC	CATSRDRGGYNEQFF
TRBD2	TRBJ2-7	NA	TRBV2	TGTGCCAGCAGTGGGGGGGGACTAGAGAGTTTCTACGAGCAGTACTTC	CASSGGGLESFYEQYF
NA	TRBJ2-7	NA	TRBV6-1	TGTGCCAGCAGCCCCCCTGGGCCTTTATACGAGCAGTACTTC	CASSPPGPLYEQYF
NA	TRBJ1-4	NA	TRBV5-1	TGCGCCAGCAGCTCGGGAGATTACGCAACTAATGAAAAACTGTTTTTT	CASSSGDYATNEKLFF
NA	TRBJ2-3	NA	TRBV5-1	TGCGCCAGCAGCCGAGGCATTTCCACAGATACGCAGTATTTT	CASSRGISTDTQYF
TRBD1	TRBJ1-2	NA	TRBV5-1	TGCGCCAGCAGCTTGAGGTTAGGACAGGGAGGCAACTATGGCTACACCTTC	CASSLRLGQGGNYGYTF
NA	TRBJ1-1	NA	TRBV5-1	TGCGCCAGCAGCTTGAGCCCGGACAGTGAAGCTTTCTTT	CASSLSPDSEAFF
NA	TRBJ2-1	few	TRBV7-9	TGTGCCAGCAGCTTGGACGAGGGTTTCAGCTCCTACAATGAGCAGTTCTTC	CASSLDEGFSSYNEQFF
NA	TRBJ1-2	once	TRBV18	TGTGCCAGCTCGGCAGGAACTTTTAACTATGGCTACACCTTC	CASSAGTFNYGYTF
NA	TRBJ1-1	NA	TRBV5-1	TGCGCCAGCAGCCAAAACCCGGGGAACACTGAAGCTTTCTTT	CASSQNPGNTEAFF
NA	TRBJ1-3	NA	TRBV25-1	TGTGCCAGCAGTGGTTTAGAAAACACCATATATTTT	CASSGLENTIYF
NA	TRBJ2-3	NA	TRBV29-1	TGCAGCGTGCGTTCCGGGTCGAAAGATTCAGATACGCAGTATTTT	CSVRSGSKDSDTQYF
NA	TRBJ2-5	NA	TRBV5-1	TGCGCCAGCAGCTTCGGGGGGCGAGGAGAGACCCAGTACTTC	CASSFGGRGETQYF
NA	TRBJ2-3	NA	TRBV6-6	TGTGCCAGCAGGGCGACAGCTTCTAGCACAGATACGCAGTATTTT	CASRATASSTDTQYF
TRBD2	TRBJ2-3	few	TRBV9	TGTGCCAGCAGCCCGTCTAGCGGGGGGTCCACAGATACGCAGTATTTT	CASSPSSGGSTDTQYF